This T cell receptor (beta chain) was found in a study of T-cell reconstitution after alpha-beta-depleted transplantation in children. This clonotype was seen only a few times. The authors prepared the TCRbeta library with unique molecular identifiers. TCRdb recomputed calls from the PCR reads with MiXCR, one row per CDR3 protein. The table has about 610,000 distinct CDR3 sequences, under 12% seen once. Sequencing was performed on PBMCs from the stem cell graft donor, taken from the stem cell graft. This clonotype was obtained from a human donor who donated a stem cell graft to a child with acute myeloid leukemia.

For the CDR3, the DNA is TGTGCCAGCAGTGAGGACAGGGTTCGCTCTGGGGCCAACGTCCTGACTTTC. Translated, it gives CASSEDRVRSGANVLTF. The chain uses TRBV2 and TRBJ2-6; 8 positions match TRBD1. Germline V gene sequence: CDR1 SNHLY, CDR2 FYNNEI. V shed 3 bases, J shed 0 bases, and the junction held 4 bases outside the gene matches. This CDR3 is 17 amino acids long.